The clone carrying this TCR beta chain was seen once. Its antigen is undetermined. The donors, healthy Caucasians from Russia, were aged 6 to 90. The germline gives CDR1 MNHEY, CDR2 SMNVEV (reference sequence). This CDR3 is 17 amino acids long. Together with a sample-barcoded 5' primer, a J-beta primer mix was included in a second PCR lasting roughly 6 to 12 cycles. Every cDNA molecule bore a tag from a template-switch adaptor containing 12 random nucleotides. TCRdb called the 5' RACE reads again in MiXCR, with one record for every CDR3 protein. The sample shows over a million distinct CDR3 sequences, around 59% of them seen only once. The data were obtained in a study of blood T cells in healthy people across ages. Study observations and caveats: Conclusively comparing naive with antigen-experienced cells was impossible with unsorted PBMCs. Diversity was higher, and naive CD4+ cells more numerous, in long-lived donors than in aged donors.

This receptor was identified in a man aged 18 to 30 in good health. The source material was blood. The rearrangement uses TRBV27 and TRBJ2-4; 8 nucleotides line up with TRBD2. The DNA end lines up better with TRBJ2-7; the J call may be wrong. CDR3 nucleotides: TGTGCCAGCAGTTTAAGGTCCCCGGGGGGGAATACCTACGAGCAGTACTTC. Protein product: CASSLRSPGGNTYEQYF.